This TCR beta chain originates from a study of blood T cell repertoires in COVID-19. Background on the study: Nucleic acid was either cDNA or gDNA, and it came from T cells, B-cell-depleted T cells, or PBMCs.

V was pared by 6 bases and J by 0 bases, with 11 bases between. This CDR3 comprises 13 residues. Per the germline V gene, CDR1 is GTSNPN and CDR2 is SVGIG (reference sequence). Participants' reported clinical history set cohort assignment. Two negative PCRs, clearance, or symptom resolution were required of recovered Cohort 3 donors. As originally analysed: Amplified reference gene primers provided the basis for estimating nucleated cell counts. TCRdb's table, derived via immunoSEQ multiplex PCR, lists solely in-frame clones and lacks some. The V and J calls and clone size are taken from that table; D and trimming were inferred from the DNA. Of approximately 300,000 clones listed, roughly 87% are singletons.

Sequences were obtained from PBMCs or T cells enriched from blood (not recorded which). The V and J genes are TRBV30 and TRBJ1-1; D possibly corresponds to TRBD1 (6 bases). The clonotype originates from a woman aged 30 to 39 who had recovered from COVID-19. This chain's CDR3 is CACKTGLNTEAFF. CDR3 sequence (DNA): TGTGCCTGCAAGACAGGCCTGAACACTGAAGCTTTCTTT.